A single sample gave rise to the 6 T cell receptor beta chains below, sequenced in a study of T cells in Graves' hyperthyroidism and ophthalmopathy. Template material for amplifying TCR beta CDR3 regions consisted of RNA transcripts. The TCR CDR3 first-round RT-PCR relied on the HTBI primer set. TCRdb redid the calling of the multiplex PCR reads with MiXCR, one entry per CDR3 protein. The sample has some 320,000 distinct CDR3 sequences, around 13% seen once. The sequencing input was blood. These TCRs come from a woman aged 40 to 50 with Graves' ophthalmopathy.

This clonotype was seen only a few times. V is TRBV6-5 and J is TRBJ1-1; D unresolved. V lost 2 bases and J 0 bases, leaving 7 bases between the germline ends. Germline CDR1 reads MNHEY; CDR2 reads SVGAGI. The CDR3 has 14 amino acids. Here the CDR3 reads CASSYDSVNTEAFF. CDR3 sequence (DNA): TGTGCCAGCAGTTACGACTCGGTGAACACTGAAGCTTTCTTT.

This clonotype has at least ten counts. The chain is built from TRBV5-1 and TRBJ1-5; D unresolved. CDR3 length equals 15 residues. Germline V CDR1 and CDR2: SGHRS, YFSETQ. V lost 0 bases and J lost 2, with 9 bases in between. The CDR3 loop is CASSLEGSGNQPQHF. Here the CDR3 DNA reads TGCGCCAGCAGCTTGGAGGGTTCGGGCAATCAGCCCCAGCATTTT.

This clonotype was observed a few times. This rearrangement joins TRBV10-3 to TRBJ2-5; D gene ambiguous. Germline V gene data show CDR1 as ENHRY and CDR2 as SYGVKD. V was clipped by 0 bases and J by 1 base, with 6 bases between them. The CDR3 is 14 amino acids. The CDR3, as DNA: TGTGCCATCAGTGAGTCGCCAGGCCAAGAGACCCAGTACTTC. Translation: CAISESPGQETQYF.

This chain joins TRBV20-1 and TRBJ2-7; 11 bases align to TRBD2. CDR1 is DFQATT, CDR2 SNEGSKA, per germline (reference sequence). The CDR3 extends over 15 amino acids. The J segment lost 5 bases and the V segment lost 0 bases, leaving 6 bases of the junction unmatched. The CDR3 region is CSARDLTTSGNEQYF. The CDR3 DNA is TGCAGTGCTAGAGACTTAACGACTAGCGGGAACGAGCAGTACTTC.

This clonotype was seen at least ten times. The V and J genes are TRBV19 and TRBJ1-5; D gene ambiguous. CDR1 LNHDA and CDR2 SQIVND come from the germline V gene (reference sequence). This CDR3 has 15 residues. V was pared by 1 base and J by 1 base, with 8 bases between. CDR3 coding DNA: TGTGCCAGTAGTATAGCGTCGGGAAGCAATCAGCCCCAGCATTTT. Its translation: CASSIASGSNQPQHF.

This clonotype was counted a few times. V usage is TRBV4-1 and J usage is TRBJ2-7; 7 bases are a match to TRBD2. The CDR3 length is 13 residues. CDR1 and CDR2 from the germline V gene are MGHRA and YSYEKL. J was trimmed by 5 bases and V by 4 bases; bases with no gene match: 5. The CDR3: CASSLTGLNEQYF. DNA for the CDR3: TGCGCCAGCAGCCTAACGGGACTAAACGAGCAGTACTTC.